This is a list of T cell receptor beta chains from one sample in a study of cytomegalovirus exposure and HLA in healthy donors. Sequencing was performed with immunoSEQ multiplex PCR; in TCRdb, only in-frame clones are kept and a portion is missing. The sample yields approximately 110,000 clones, around 61% seen once. Material for sequencing was PBMCs. These receptors originate from a woman under 40 in good health and CMV-seronegative. The CDR3 runs from the conserved cysteine through the conserved F or W. The D gene is left open where the match is weak. The size field is filled for only some rows; it gives once, few, many or a size class.

j_call clone_size v_call d_call cdr3_aa cdr3_nt
TRBJ2-1 - TRBV5-8 TRBD1 CASRLRAGGEEQFF TGTGCCAGCAGGTTGAGGGCAGGGGGCGAGGAGCAGTTCTTC
TRBJ2-1 - TRBV5-4 - CASSALAGNNYNEQFF TGTGCCAGCAGCGCCTTAGCTGGAAACAACTACAATGAGCAGTTCTTC
TRBJ2-5 few TRBV7-2 TRBD2 CASSHGTSSETQYF TGTGCCAGCAGCCATGGGACTAGCAGCGAGACCCAGTACTTC
TRBJ1-2 once TRBV6-6 TRBD1 CASSWDRVDGYTF TGTGCCAGCAGCTGGGACAGGGTCGATGGCTACACCTTC
TRBJ2-3 few TRBV9 TRBD2 CASSVGLAGGDTQYF TGTGCCAGCAGCGTAGGTCTAGCGGGAGGAGATACGCAGTATTTT
TRBJ1-2 - TRBV28 - CASSERTTVRVFYGYTF TGTGCCAGCAGTGAACGTACAACGGTGAGGGTGTTCTACGGCTACACCTTC
TRBJ1-2 - TRBV28 TRBD1 CASSASLTGGKYGYTF TGTGCCAGCAGTGCATCGTTGACAGGGGGAAAGTATGGCTACACCTTC
TRBJ1-1 - TRBV18 - CASSPAGANTEAFF TGTGCCAGCTCACCCGCAGGGGCGAACACTGAAGCTTTCTTT
TRBJ2-5 - TRBV2 TRBD2 CASSAPGLAVKETQYF TGTGCCAGCAGTGCGCCGGGACTAGCGGTAAAAGAGACCCAGTACTTC
TRBJ2-1 - TRBV27 TRBD2 CASRGREGILGDEQFF TGTGCCAGCAGAGGGCGGGAGGGCATTCTTGGCGATGAGCAGTTCTTC
TRBJ1-5 - TRBV19 - CASSKIQGLVSQPQHF TGTGCCAGTAGTAAAATACAGGGTTTAGTGAGTCAGCCCCAGCATTTT
TRBJ2-5 few TRBV4-3 - CASSRLLGGTESQETQYF TGCGCCAGCAGCCGCCTGTTGGGCGGGACGGAAAGTCAAGAGACCCAGTACTTC
TRBJ2-5 - TRBV6-1 - CASSGYLGNQETQYF TGTGCCAGCAGTGGATATCTAGGTAACCAAGAGACCCAGTACTTC
TRBJ1-4 few TRBV2 TRBD1 CASSHTGGNEKLFF TGTGCCAGCAGTCATACAGGGGGGAATGAAAAACTGTTTTTT
TRBJ2-7 - TRBV27 TRBD2 CASSLIRTSYEQYF TGTGCCAGCAGTTTAATCCGGACTAGCTACGAGCAGTACTTC
TRBJ2-2 - TRBV6-1 - CASSASGELFF TGTGCCAGCAGTGCCTCCGGGGAGCTGTTTTTT
TRBJ1-3 - TRBV5-1 - CASSFGSLYSGNTIYF TGCGCCAGCAGCTTCGGGTCCCTCTACTCTGGAAACACCATATATTTT
TRBJ2-5 few TRBV9 TRBD2 CASSVQAGGTQYF TGTGCCAGCAGCGTACAAGCGGGGGGGACCCAGTACTTC